This paragraph reports one T cell receptor (beta chain). This entry belongs to a study of blood T cell repertoires in COVID-19. About the study: Sources were T cells, B-cell-depleted T cells, or PBMCs; the material itself was cDNA or gDNA.

Assay used: immunoSEQ multiplex PCR; TCRdb lists only in-frame clones, some missing. The table lists about 270,000 clones, approximately 84% of them singletons. The CDR3 runs to 15 residues. V lost 5 bases and J lost 1, with 12 bases in between. Germline CDR1 MDHEN, CDR2 SYDVKM. The gene calls are TRBV28 and TRBJ2-4, with D possibly being TRBD1 (6 bases). The source is a human donor with COVID-19, enrolled during active disease. The donor label of this sample is uncertain. The specimen sequenced was peripheral blood. The CDR3 sequence is CASSTQGLAKNIQYF. CDR3 nucleotides: TGTGCCAGCAGTACCCAGGGGCTTGCCAAAAACATTCAGTACTTC.